This T cell receptor (beta chain) was obtained from a study of spatial heterogeneity in lung cancer. The CDR3 covers 14 residues. V lost 4 bases, J lost 3 bases, and 5 bases stayed unmatched. Time point of the sample: sample taken at primary tumor resection. In each case, whole RNA from tumor, nontumor lung or frozen PBMC was sequenced unsorted. TCRdb processed the 5' RACE reads anew with MiXCR; each CDR3 protein has one entry. The table shows roughly 39,000 distinct CDR3 sequences, with 6% to 7% occurring only once. The sequenced sample was PBMCs, obtained at surgery. The clonotype comes from a female donor with early-stage non-small cell lung cancer. J is TRBJ2-7 and V is TRBV12-3 or TRBV12-4; 8 bases are shared with TRBD1. CDR3 bases: TGTGCCAGCAGTTCCCGGGACAGGTTCTACGAGCAGTACTTC. Its protein product is CASSSRDRFYEQYF.